There are a few counts of the clone carrying this T cell receptor beta chain. The antigen remains undetermined. TCRdb passed the 5' RACE reads through MiXCR, listing each CDR3 protein once. Of some 760,000 distinct CDR3 sequences detected, about 20% appear once; the ten largest clones hold 13%. The data were taken from a study of identical twins. Study conclusions and caveats: Insertions ran lower in abundant cord blood beta clonotypes, though not in memory repertoires. Cross-sectional statistics, not tracking of the same donors, supported the conclusions. Invariant MAIT and iNKT cells could partly confound zero-insertion analyses.

The CDR3 covers 15 residues. V was trimmed by 7 bases and J by 4 bases, leaving 16 bases between them. The sample was also reused in another study, on T cells expressing NK-cell markers.

The J gene is TRBJ2-2, the V gene TRBV12-3 or TRBV12-4, with D perhaps assigned TRBD1 or TRBD2 (6 bases each). The sample was PBMCs. This sequence originates from a woman younger than 35 in good health. For the CDR3, the DNA is TGTGCCAGCAACCTTAAAGGGGGAGGCACCGGGGAGCTGTTTTTT. Its translation is CASNLKGGGTGELFF.